This T cell receptor (beta chain) came from a study of tumour-infiltrating T cells in Burkitt lymphoma. The wider study: The Burkitt lymphoma cohort spanned all epidemiological subtypes.

This CDR3 has 15 residues. The V gene's germline CDR1 is MDHEN and CDR2 SYDVKM. The V and J ends lost 5 bases and 5 bases respectively, with 16 bases between them. This clone turned up a few times. As yet, its antigen is unknown. Sequencing used immunoSEQ multiplex PCR; TCRdb keeps in-frame clones, though not all of them. The sample lists some 820 clones, around 72% seen once, with 13% in the top ten. Study findings and constraints: Several public clonotypes were shared across many Burkitt lymphoma patients.

V and J are TRBV28 and TRBJ2-1, with D possibly TRBD2 on 6 matching bases. Source material: tumor tissue. The clonotype was recovered from a human donor with Burkitt lymphoma. CDR3 sequence (DNA): TGTGCCAGCAGTCGAACCGGGAGCTTAAACAATGAGCAGTTCTTC. Translating gives CASSRTGSLNNEQFF.